One and the same sample provided the 18 T cell receptor beta chains below, sequenced in a study of monozygotic twins with inflammatory bowel disease (dated by TCRdb to the late 2010s). To prepare the library, 5' RACE was applied. The sequencer listed for this sample is Illumina HiSeq 2500. Reads reprocessed by TCRdb are summarized as one entry per CDR3 protein sequence, and DNA is absent. The sample's own table lists around 200,000 distinct CDR3 sequences. 1.5% to 2% of the sample is in the top ten clones. The sample taken for sequencing was blood. The receptors shown here come from a human donor with ulcerative colitis or Crohn's disease, or a healthy co-twin of an affected twin (not recorded which).

This chain uses TRBV5-3 with TRBJ2-7; TCRdb selects TRBD1, and the lack of DNA leaves this call unchecked. TRBV5-3 carries the ORF label, with uncertain function. CDR3 length: 16 amino acids. The CDR3 sequence is CARSPRWGRGSNEQYF.

The rearrangement joins TRBV19 to TRBJ1-1; there is no DNA to check the TCRdb D call of TRBD1. CDR1 LNHDA and CDR2 SQIVND come from the germline V gene (reference sequence). CDR3 size: 15 residues. CDR3 in amino acids: CASSITDRPNTEAFF.

J is TRBJ2-7 and V is TRBV3-1. This CDR3 contains 13 residues. The germline V gene has CDR1 LGHDT and CDR2 YNNKEL (reference sequence). The CDR3 sequence is CASSQAERREQYF.

The chain carries TRBV5-5 and TRBJ1-1. Germline loops: CDR1 SGHKS, CDR2 YYEKEE (reference sequence). This CDR3 is 15 amino acids long. CDR3 loop: CASSLKGKVNTEAFF. Full variable domain (outside the CDR3, taken from reference TRBV5-5 and TRBJ1-1): DAGVTQSPTHLIKTRGQQVTLRCSPISGHKSVSWYQQVLGQGPQFIFQYYEKEERGRGNFPDRFSARQFPNYSSELNVNALLLGDSALYLCASSLKGKVNTEAFFGQGTRLTVV.

V and J are TRBV27 and TRBJ2-3; TCRdb picks TRBD1, but there is no DNA to check that call. Germline V lookup: CDR1 MNHEY, CDR2 SMNVEV (reference sequence). The CDR3 has 18 residues. CDR3 in amino acids: CASSPPALLQGATDTQYF.

The chain uses TRBV6-1 and TRBJ1-5. The CDR3 consists of 11 residues. CDR1 is MNHNS, CDR2 SASEGT, per germline. The CDR3 here is CASREREPQHF.

J is TRBJ2-7 and V is TRBV5-1; without DNA, the TCRdb call of TRBD1 cannot be checked. The CDR3 extends over 12 amino acids. The germline V gene has CDR1 SGHRS and CDR2 YFSETQ. This chain's CDR3 is CASSETSGEQYF.

V gene TRBV12-3 or TRBV12-4 combines with J gene TRBJ1-2; TCRdb gives TRBD1 as the D gene, but with no DNA this cannot be confirmed. The CDR3 is 14 amino acids. CDR3: CASIVGGHSYGYTF.

This rearrangement joins TRBV7-2 to TRBJ2-1; without DNA, the TCRdb call of TRBD2 cannot be checked. The CDR3 runs to 18 residues. The germline V gene encodes CDR1 SGHTA and CDR2 FQGNSA. The CDR3 sequence is CASSLALTSGGRYNEQFF. Filled out from reference TRBV7-2 and TRBJ2-1, the complete variable domain reads GAGVSQSPSNKVTEKGKDVELRCDPISGHTALYWYRQSLGQGLEFLIYFQGNSAPDKSGLPSDRFSAERTGGSVSTLTIQRTQQEDSAVYLCASSLALTSGGRYNEQFFGPGTRLTVL.

The rearrangement uses TRBV19 and TRBJ2-7. Per the germline V gene, CDR1 is LNHDA and CDR2 is SQIVND (reference sequence). The length of the CDR3 is 11 residues. CDR3 residues: CASKGFYEQYF.

CDR3 loop: CASSLGGLMNTEAFF. V is TRBV5-5 and J is TRBJ1-1. Germline loops: CDR1 SGHKS, CDR2 YYEKEE (reference sequence). The CDR3 runs 15 residues.

The chain uses TRBV7-9 and TRBJ2-1. In germline, CDR1 is SEHNR, CDR2 FQNEAQ (reference sequence). This CDR3 has 13 residues. Here the CDR3 reads CASSLAEYNEQFF.

J is TRBJ1-6 and V is TRBV7-9. The germline V gene encodes CDR1 SEHNR and CDR2 FQNEAQ (reference sequence). CDR3 length: 14 residues. The CDR3 loop reads CASSLAGPHSPLHF.

The V gene is TRBV3-1, the J gene TRBJ2-5; the TCRdb D gene call, TRBD1, has no DNA to confirm it. This CDR3 has 14 amino acids. The germline CDR1 and CDR2 sequences are LGHDT and YNNKEL (reference sequence). The CDR3: CASSQAPGQETQYF.

The rearrangement joins TRBV20-1 to TRBJ2-3; TCRdb reports TRBD2, a call that lacks DNA to check it against. Germline CDR1 and CDR2: DFQATT and SNEGSKA (reference sequence). CDR3 length equals 13 residues. This chain's CDR3 is CSYSRPVTDTQYF.

The V and J genes are TRBV19 and TRBJ2-5; the D call of TRBD1 rests on TCRdb alone, since no DNA is present to check it. This CDR3 region has 16 residues. Looked up from germline, CDR1 is LNHDA and CDR2 is SQIVND (reference sequence). CDR3 sequence reads: CASSMSRDTRQETQYF.

The chain recombines TRBV20-1 with TRBJ2-1; TCRdb designates TRBD2, a call that cannot be tested without DNA. From germline, CDR1 is DFQATT and CDR2 SNEGSKA (reference sequence). This CDR3 region has 13 residues. The CDR3 sequence is CSAPLGGRDEQFF.

The chain links TRBV13 to TRBJ2-7. Germline assignment: CDR1 PRHDT and CDR2 FYEKMQ (reference sequence). The CDR3 loop spans 14 amino acids. CDR3 protein: CASSLGGEVWEQYF.